The 8 T cell receptor beta chains given below trace back to one sample, sequenced in a study of blood T cell repertoires in COVID-19. The table came from immunoSEQ multiplex PCR; TCRdb's copy has only in-frame clones and leaves some out. The sample yields over 65,000 clones, around 86% seen once. Sequencing used peripheral blood. The receptors derive from an elderly man with acute or convalescent COVID-19.

The chain is built from TRBV7-3 and TRBJ2-1, with 10 positions matching TRBD2. There are 15 residues in the CDR3. V trimming: 0 bases; J trimming: 9 bases; junction bases outside the gene matches: 5. The germline V gene encodes CDR1 SGHTA and CDR2 FQGTGA. The CDR3 loop reads CASSLTGLASVEQFF. CDR3 nucleotide sequence: TGTGCCAGCAGCTTAACGGGACTAGCGAGTGTTGAGCAGTTCTTC.

A word on this clone: One end of the junction is discordant with germline, which a read error may explain. The chain joins TRBV3-1 (or the pseudogene TRBV3-2) to TRBJ2-7, with TRBD2 matching 7 bases. The CDR3 has 12 residues. CDR1 and CDR2 from the germline V gene are LGHDT and YNNKEL (reference sequence). CDR3 in DNA: TGTGCCAGCAGCCAAGATTCGCGGGAGAGGAACTTC. The encoded protein is CASSQDSRERNF.

The genes are TRBV29-1 and TRBJ2-3; 10 nucleotides agree with TRBD2. Trimming took 5 bases from V and 4 from J; bases not matched to a gene: 3. This CDR3 spans 13 amino acids. In germline, CDR1 is SQVTM, CDR2 ANQGSEA. The CDR3 DNA follows: TGCAGCGTTCTGCTAGCGGGAGCAGATACGCAGTATTTT. Translation: CSVLLAGADTQYF.

This chain joins TRBV6-2 or TRBV6-3 and TRBJ1-5; D remains ambiguous. The ends were cut back, 0 bases at V and 6 bases at J, with 9 bases in the middle. Per germline, CDR1 MNHEY and CDR2 SVGEGT. The CDR3 extends over 14 amino acids. CDR3 sequence reads: CASSYSIKSQPQHF. The CDR3 DNA reads TGTGCCAGCAGTTACTCGATCAAGAGTCAGCCCCAGCATTTT.

The V gene is TRBV10-3, the J gene TRBJ1-2; 12 nucleotides line up with TRBD1. The CDR3 extends over 16 amino acids. Germline lookup yields CDR1 ENHRY and CDR2 SYGVKD. The V gene end was trimmed by 2 bases and the J gene end by 6 bases; junction bases not matched to a gene: 7. For the CDR3, the DNA is TGTGCCATCAGTGAGAGCGGGACAGGGGGCAACGATGGCTACACCTTC. Translating gives CAISESGTGGNDGYTF.

The chain couples TRBV6-2 or TRBV6-3 to TRBJ2-1; tentatively, D is TRBD1 (6 bases). CDR3 size: 15 residues. The ends were cut back, 4 bases at V and 0 bases at J, with 10 bases in the middle. CDR1 and CDR2 from the germline V gene are MNHEY and SVGEGT. For the CDR3, the DNA is TGTGCCAGCAGTTTACAGGGCCGCTCCTACAATGAGCAGTTCTTC. Protein sequence: CASSLQGRSYNEQFF.

This clone occurred once. This chain uses TRBV10-3 with TRBJ2-3, with TRBD1 as a possible D gene (5 bases). Deletions cut 7 bases from V and 0 bases from J, with 8 bases between. The CDR3 is 13 amino acids. CDR1 ENHRY and CDR2 SYGVKD come from the germline V gene. This chain's CDR3 is CAIKTASTDTQYF. The CDR3 DNA follows: TGTGCCATCAAGACAGCTAGCACAGATACGCAGTATTTT.

This clone was counted a single time. The rearrangement joins TRBV28 to TRBJ2-7; D possibly corresponds to TRBD2 (5 bases). From germline, CDR1 is MDHEN and CDR2 SYDVKM. This CDR3 has 13 residues. The V end was cut by 4 bases, the J end by 4 bases, with 11 bases between. The CDR3 coding sequence is TGTGCCAGCAGTTATCGGGGTTTGTACGAGCAGTACTTC. Protein sequence: CASSYRGLYEQYF.